A selection of T cell receptor beta chains follows, all from one sample in a study of blood T cells in healthy people across ages. TCRdb passed the 5' RACE reads through MiXCR, listing each CDR3 protein once. The sample yields 450,000 to 700,000 distinct CDR3 sequences, approximately 27% seen once. The sample consisted of blood. These receptors all come from a woman in her seventies in good health. CDR3s include the opening cysteine and the closing phenylalanine or tryptophan. D genes are given only for firm matches. Expanded clones are given a class, and other clones once, few, many or no size at all.

D,size,V,J,DNA,CDR3
TRBD2,many,TRBV5-1,TRBJ2-5,TGCGCCAGCAGCTTCCGGGGGGTACAAGAGACCCAGTACTTC,CASSFRGVQETQYF
-,-,TRBV6-4,TRBJ2-5,TGTGCCAGCAGTGCCTATTCGAGGGACAACCAAGAGACCCAGTACTTC,CASSAYSRDNQETQYF
-,-,TRBV9,TRBJ1-2,TGTGCCAGCAGCGTAGGGCCGGGGGCGGCTGGCTACACCTTC,CASSVGPGAAGYTF
-,-,TRBV29-1,TRBJ1-2,TGCAGCGTTGAAATGACCCCGCACTATGGCTACACCTTC,CSVEMTPHYGYTF
TRBD2,-,TRBV5-1,TRBJ2-3,TGCGCCAGCAGCTTTATAGCGGGTAGTTCAGATACGCAGTATTTT,CASSFIAGSSDTQYF
TRBD1,-,TRBV5-1,TRBJ2-5,TGCGCCAGCAGCAACTCGCCGGGACAGGCGGAGACCCAGTACTTC,CASSNSPGQAETQYF
-,few,TRBV12-3/TRBV12-4,TRBJ2-1,TGTGCCAGCAGTTTGAGGACAAACAATGAGCAGTTCTTC,CASSLRTNNEQFF
TRBD1,-,TRBV9,TRBJ2-7,TGTGCCAGCACCCCTCGACAGGGGGAACGTGACGAGCAGTACTTC,CASTPRQGERDEQYF
-,-,TRBV7-2,TRBJ2-7,TGTGCCAGCAGCTTAGCATACGGGGGTGCCTACGAGCAGTACTTC,CASSLAYGGAYEQYF
TRBD1,-,TRBV12-3/TRBV12-4,TRBJ1-2,TGTGCCAGCAGTTTGGGGACAGGGAGGAATGGCTACACCTTC,CASSLGTGRNGYTF
-,-,TRBV12-3/TRBV12-4,TRBJ1-1,TGTGCCAGCAGCAGAAGGGGTAGCATGAACACTGAAGCTTTCTTT,CASSRRGSMNTEAFF
TRBD1,few,TRBV19,TRBJ1-5,TGTGCCAGTACCGGGACAGCATTTAATCAGCCCCAGCATTTT,CASTGTAFNQPQHF
TRBD2,few,TRBV7-8,TRBJ2-5,TGTGCCAGCAGCTTAGCGCTAACTAGCGGGGGGCAAGAGACCCAGTACTTC,CASSLALTSGGQETQYF
-,-,TRBV10-3,TRBJ1-2,TGTGCCGTACGACAGGCTACCAACTATGGCTACACCTTC,CAVRQATNYGYTF
-,few,TRBV7-3,TRBJ2-7,TGTGCCAGCAGCTTGACTAGTTCCGACGAGCAGTACTTC,CASSLTSSDEQYF
TRBD2,few,TRBV27,TRBJ2-5,TGTGCCAGCAGTTTCCAGATGTCAACGGGGGGGGTTAGTACCCAGTACTTC,CASSFQMSTGGVSTQYF
-,-,TRBV12-3/TRBV12-4,TRBJ1-5,TGTGCCAGCAGAACAGGAAACAATCAGCCCCAGCATTTT,CASRTGNNQPQHF
TRBD1,-,TRBV6-2/TRBV6-3,TRBJ1-2,TGTGCCAGCACCTACGGCAGGGGGCTTGGATGGAATGGCTACACCTTC,CASTYGRGLGWNGYTF
TRBD1,-,TRBV12-3/TRBV12-4,TRBJ1-2,TGTGCCAGCAGTCCCGCCGACAGGGATGGCTACACCTTC,CASSPADRDGYTF
-,few,TRBV10-3,TRBJ2-3,TGTGCCATCGCTGGGGAAACCTCTAGCACAGATACGCAGTATTTT,CAIAGETSSTDTQYF
-,-,TRBV11-3,TRBJ2-3,TGTGCCAGCAGCTCTTCGATAACTAGCACAGATACGCAGTATTTT,CASSSSITSTDTQYF
TRBD1,few,TRBV4-1,TRBJ2-7,TGCGCCAGCAGCCAAGATGTCCGACAGGGGGCTGAAGAGCAGTACTTC,CASSQDVRQGAEEQYF
-,-,TRBV20-1,TRBJ2-5,TGCAGTGCCCAATTAGGGGGAGGGGAGACCCAGTACTTC,CSAQLGGGETQYF
TRBD2,few,TRBV20-1,TRBJ2-1,TGCAGCTCCGTAGCGGGGGGGCTGGTTGGTGAGCAGTTCTTC,CSSVAGGLVGEQFF
TRBD1,-,TRBV5-1,TRBJ2-3,TGCGCCAGCAGCCTCGGGACAGGGATGGATACGCAGTATTTT,CASSLGTGMDTQYF
-,few,TRBV12-3/TRBV12-4,TRBJ1-1,TGTGCCAGCAGTTTCAAAAGGGACGCCACTGAAGCTTTCTTT,CASSFKRDATEAFF
-,-,TRBV7-2,TRBJ1-1,TGTGCCAGCAGCTTAATGGGTGGAGCCCCCCGGATTGCTTTCTTT,CASSLMGGAPRIAFF
TRBD1,-,TRBV2,TRBJ1-1,TGTGCCAGCAGGGCCCGGGACAGGAACACTGAAGCTTTCTTT,CASRARDRNTEAFF
TRBD1,once,TRBV20-1,TRBJ1-2,TGCAGTGCTAGAGATCGTAGGGGGACAGCGAACAACTATGGCTACACCTTC,CSARDRRGTANNYGYTF
-,few,TRBV21-1,TRBJ2-7,TGTGCCAACCCGACAGGAAGGAAGTACGAGCAGTACTTC,CANPTGRKYEQYF
-,-,TRBV11-2,TRBJ1-1,TGTGCCAGCAGCATTGAGACCGGGGCTGAAGCTTTCTTT,CASSIETGAEAFF
-,-,TRBV5-1,TRBJ2-3,TGCGCCAGCAGCTTGGAGGCAGGGACAGATACGCAGTATTTT,CASSLEAGTDTQYF
TRBD1,-,TRBV7-2,TRBJ2-5,TGTGCCAGCAGCCGACAGACAGGGGTGGGCTTAGAGACCCAGTACTTC,CASSRQTGVGLETQYF
TRBD2,few,TRBV10-3,TRBJ2-1,TGTGCCATCAGTCGGCTAGCGGGGGACAATGAGCAGTTCTTC,CAISRLAGDNEQFF
-,few,TRBV27,TRBJ1-1,TGTGCCAGCAGTCTTAAGGGAGAGGGCCCGGTGAGCACTGAAGCTTTCTTT,CASSLKGEGPVSTEAFF
-,-,TRBV29-1,TRBJ2-7,TGCAGCGTGCACTCTGGGGGCTACGAGCAGTACTTC,CSVHSGGYEQYF
-,-,TRBV20-1,TRBJ2-7,TGCAGTGCTAGCCGAGGCGTGGATCCTTACGAGCAGTACTTC,CSASRGVDPYEQYF
-,many,TRBV6-2/TRBV6-3,TRBJ2-5,TGTGCCAGCAGTTCGACAGAGACCCAGTACTTC,CASSSTETQYF
TRBD1,few,TRBV9,TRBJ1-1,TGTGCCAGCAGCCCACGGACAGGGTTGGTGGAAGCTTTCTTT,CASSPRTGLVEAFF
-,few,TRBV20-1,TRBJ1-4,TGCAGTGCCCGCGGGGGGGGAAATGAAAAACTGTTTTTT,CSARGGGNEKLFF
TRBD1,few,TRBV20-1,TRBJ2-7,TGCAGTGCAGAACAGGGGACAGACGAGCAGTACTTC,CSAEQGTDEQYF
-,few,TRBV9,TRBJ2-5,TGTGCCAGCAGCCCCACCGGGGGGCATGAGACCCAGTACTTC,CASSPTGGHETQYF
-,-,TRBV7-9,TRBJ2-5,TGTGCCAGCAGCCCCCAACCTCTGGAGTCGGAGACCCAGTACTTC,CASSPQPLESETQYF
TRBD2,-,TRBV20-1,TRBJ2-7,TGCAGTGCTCCCGGCGAGGTTAGCGGGACCCACGGCTACGAGCAGTACTTC,CSAPGEVSGTHGYEQYF
TRBD1,-,TRBV7-3,TRBJ2-3,TGTGCCAGCAGCCCGACAGGGGCCCTTAGCACAGATACGCAGTATTTT,CASSPTGALSTDTQYF